This passage covers 24 T cell receptor beta chains from one sample sequenced in a study of blood T cells in healthy people across ages. Using a J-beta primer mix together with a sample-barcoded 5' primer, a second PCR was run for about 6 to 12 cycles. TCRdb recomputed calls from the 5' RACE reads with MiXCR, one row per CDR3 protein. The data contain approximately 320,000 distinct CDR3 sequences, 25% to 30% of them singletons. The sequenced sample was blood. All receptors derive from a woman aged 70-85 years in good health.

This clonotype has more than one count but fewer than ten. The J gene is TRBJ2-1, the V gene TRBV7-6; D is uncertain. Germline V gene sequence: CDR1 SGHVS, CDR2 FNYEAQ. The CDR3 runs to 15 residues. The V gene lost 5 bases and the J gene lost 1 base, with 12 bases spanning the gap. DNA of the CDR3: TGTGCCAGCAGCCCCGACGTTCTGTCCTACAATGAGCAGTTCTTC. Translation gives CASSPDVLSYNEQFF.

The chain joins TRBV24-1 to TRBJ2-3; 8 nucleotides match TRBD1. The CDR3 loop spans 17 amino acids. Germline trimming cut 1 base from V and 6 bases from J; bases unmatched to any gene: 11. Germline assignment: CDR1 KGHDR and CDR2 SFDVKD. CDR3 coding DNA: TGTGCCACCAGTGATTTCTCGGACAGGGATGCCGTGGATACGCAGTATTTT. This sequence encodes CATSDFSDRDAVDTQYF.

The chain employs TRBV28 and TRBJ2-3; the D is unclear. This CDR3 region has 15 residues. Trimming took 3 bases from V and 0 from J, leaving 10 bases between them. Per the germline V gene, CDR1 is MDHEN and CDR2 is SYDVKM. The DNA of the CDR3 is TGTGCCAGCAGTTTTGGGGAACGGAGCACAGATACGCAGTATTTT. Translated, it gives CASSFGERSTDTQYF.

This clonotype showed up just a few times. V usage is TRBV6-5 and J usage is TRBJ2-7; D remains ambiguous. V was cut by 5 bases and J by 7 bases, with 9 bases left in between. Germline values: CDR1 MNHEY, CDR2 SVGAGI. CDR3 length equals 11 residues. CDR3 loop: CASSTRTEQYF. The CDR3 region has the DNA TGTGCCAGCAGTACCCGGACGGAGCAGTACTTC.

The sample holds a few counts of this clonotype. An end of the junction differs from the germline gene, which may be a read error. This chain links TRBV7-7 with TRBJ2-2, with D possibly matching TRBD1 (6 bases). From germline, CDR1 is SSHAT and CDR2 FNYEAQ (reference sequence). This CDR3 has 15 amino acids. The CDR3: CASSSAGANTGELFF. In nucleotides, the CDR3 is TGTGCTAGCAGCTCGGCAGGGGCGAACACCGGGGAGCTGTTTTTT.

The chain combines TRBV20-1 with TRBJ2-3; TRBD2 aligns across 12 bases. This CDR3 is built from 16 residues. V trimming: 0 bases; J trimming: 5 bases; junction bases outside the gene matches: 6. CDR1 and CDR2 (germline): DFQATT, SNEGSKA (reference sequence). The CDR3 sequence: CSAREASGRARDTQYF. In nucleotides, the CDR3 is TGCAGTGCTAGAGAGGCTAGCGGGAGGGCGAGAGATACGCAGTATTTT.

The chain couples TRBV6-1 to TRBJ2-1; D gene uncertain. The CDR3 sequence is 15 residues long. V lost 1 base, J lost 0 bases, and 7 bases lay in between. Germline assignment: CDR1 MNHNS and CDR2 SASEGT. The DNA of the CDR3 is TGTGCCAGCAGTGAAGTCTCCCTCTCCTACAATGAGCAGTTCTTC. Translated: CASSEVSLSYNEQFF.

The chain combines TRBV6-5 with TRBJ2-6, with 7 bases that match TRBD1. The V segment lost 5 bases and the J segment 0 bases; nucleotides outside the gene matches: 4. Germline values: CDR1 MNHEY, CDR2 SVGAGI. CDR3 length: 16 amino acids. The CDR3 DNA sequence: TGTGCCAGCAGTAGGGGACAGTCCTCTGGGGCCAACGTCCTGACTTTC. This codes for CASSRGQSSGANVLTF.

The gene calls are TRBV3-1 and TRBJ1-2; D remains unclear. V gave up 5 bases and J gave up 6 bases, with 10 bases separating them. Looked up from germline, CDR1 is LGHDT and CDR2 is YNNKEL (reference sequence). CDR3 length equals 12 residues. For the CDR3, the DNA is TGTGCCAGCAGCGACGGCGTTAATGGCTACACCTTC. Residues: CASSDGVNGYTF.

This clonotype was seen more than once but under ten times. The J gene is TRBJ1-5, the V gene TRBV29-1; no reliable D call. CDR3 length equals 13 residues. The V and J ends lost 4 bases and 4 bases respectively, with 11 bases between them. The germline V gene encodes CDR1 SQVTM and CDR2 ANQGSEA. The CDR3 DNA is TGCAGCGTTGTAGCGGCACCTAATCAGCCCCAGCATTTT. Its protein product is CSVVAAPNQPQHF. The whole variable domain, remainder taken from reference TRBV29-1 and TRBJ1-5, is SAVISQKPSRDICQRGTSLTIQCQVDSQVTMMFWYRQQPGQSLTLIATANQGSEATYESGFVIDKFPISRPNLTFSTLTVSNMSPEDSSIYLCSVVAAPNQPQHFGDGTRLSIL.

This clonotype was seen only a few times. The chain is built from TRBV28 and TRBJ2-7, with 8 bases fitting TRBD1. Germline CDR1 and CDR2: MDHEN and SYDVKM. Trimming at V came to 6 bases and at J to 5 bases, leaving 9 bases not matched to a gene. The CDR3 loop spans 14 amino acids. CDR3 region: CASRDRDQGDEQYF. The CDR3, as DNA: TGTGCCAGCAGGGACAGGGACCAGGGAGACGAGCAGTACTTC.

This clonotype was observed a handful of times. One end of the junction varies from germline; a read error may be responsible. V is TRBV7-7 and J is TRBJ2-1; 13 bases fit TRBD2. The end of the DNA is better explained by TRBJ2-5, so the J call may be wrong. The CDR3 totals 17 residues. Germline CDR1 is SSHAT and CDR2 is FNYEAQ (reference sequence). The CDR3 DNA reads TGTGCTAGCAGCCCCCGACTAGCGGGAGGTTCTTTGGAGACCCAGTACTTC. It translates to CASSPRLAGGSLETQYF.

This clonotype was counted a few times. The junction shows a germline mismatch at one end, possibly a read error. This sequence joins TRBV7-9 and TRBJ2-7; D not certain. Germline values: CDR1 SEHNR, CDR2 FQNEAQ (reference sequence). The CDR3 loop spans 13 amino acids. The CDR3 DNA sequence: TGTGCCAACAGCAAGAGTACCCTATACGAGCAGTACTTC. Protein product: CANSKSTLYEQYF.

This clonotype occurred many times. The J gene is TRBJ1-2, the V gene TRBV5-1; D is ambiguous. CDR3 length equals 16 residues. V was trimmed by 0 bases and J by 0 bases, leaving 12 bases between them. Germline assignment: CDR1 SGHRS and CDR2 YFSETQ. The CDR3: CASSLVGEPSNYGYTF. The CDR3 coding sequence is TGCGCCAGCAGCTTGGTTGGCGAACCATCTAACTATGGCTACACCTTC.

The gene calls are TRBV20-1 and TRBJ1-1, with 7 bases fitting TRBD1. CDR1 is DFQATT, CDR2 SNEGSKA, per germline (reference sequence). CDR3 length: 14 amino acids. After removal of 3 bases from V and 3 bases from J, the junction contained 7 bases not matched to a gene. The CDR3 region has the DNA TGCAGTGCTAGCAGGGGGGGAGGGTACACTGAAGCTTTCTTT. Amino acid sequence: CSASRGGGYTEAFF.

This clonotype was seen ten or more times. The chain links TRBV4-1 to TRBJ2-5; 8 bases map to TRBD2. Per germline, CDR1 MGHRA and CDR2 YSYEKL. The CDR3 runs 16 residues. Unmatched junction bases numbered 7, after V lost 0 bases and J lost 4 bases. The DNA for the CDR3 is TGCGCCAGCAGCCAAGATTCGACTAGCGATGCAGAGACCCAGTACTTC. Translating gives CASSQDSTSDAETQYF.

The table lists this clonotype with a few counts. This sequence joins TRBV29-1 and TRBJ2-1, with D possibly being TRBD1 (7 bases). V was pared by 6 bases and J by 4 bases, with 16 bases between. CDR1 and CDR2 from the germline V gene are SQVTM and ANQGSEA. The CDR3 extends over 14 amino acids. The CDR3 sequence is CSVRRGTAYNEQFF. DNA for the CDR3: TGCAGCGTCCGGAGGGGGACAGCTTACAATGAGCAGTTCTTC.

This rearrangement joins TRBV27 to TRBJ1-2; D not resolved. Germline V gene data show CDR1 as MNHEY and CDR2 as SMNVEV (reference sequence). The CDR3 is 15 amino acids. Deletions cut 3 bases from V and 4 bases from J, with 15 bases between. The CDR3 bases are TGTGCCAGCAGTTTGAGGACCGCTCCCTTCTATGGCTACACCTTC. This codes for CASSLRTAPFYGYTF.

This chain uses TRBV20-1 with TRBJ2-7, with TRBD1 matching 7 bases. Germline CDR1 and CDR2: DFQATT and SNEGSKA (reference sequence). With V trimmed by 5 bases and J by 2 bases, 12 bases remained unmatched. CDR3 size: 15 residues. The CDR3 is CSAVEGAGGTYEQYF. The CDR3, as DNA: TGCAGTGCTGTCGAAGGGGCAGGGGGTACCTACGAGCAGTACTTC.

This rearrangement joins TRBV20-1 to TRBJ1-3, with D possibly being TRBD1 (5 bases). Germline V lookup: CDR1 DFQATT, CDR2 SNEGSKA (reference sequence). Trimming took 6 bases from V and 4 from J, leaving 22 bases between them. CDR3 length: 16 residues. The CDR3 nucleotides read TGCAGTGCCAGAACCGGGGCCCGACTAGGCGGAAACACCATATATTTT. Translating gives CSARTGARLGGNTIYF.

The rearrangement joins TRBV7-8 to TRBJ2-3; tentative D call: TRBD1 (5 bases). Germline loops: CDR1 SGHVS, CDR2 FQNEAQ. CDR3 length equals 17 residues. Trimming stripped 1 base from V and 5 bases from J, with 19 bases between. CDR3 region: CASSLDLAGRDGDTQYF. The CDR3 bases are TGTGCCAGCAGCTTAGATCTGGCAGGGCGTGATGGAGATACGCAGTATTTT.

V usage is TRBV14 and J usage is TRBJ1-3; D not certain. This CDR3 has 20 residues. V was trimmed by 1 base and J by 0 bases, leaving 22 bases between them. The V gene's germline CDR1 is SGHDN and CDR2 FVKESK. The CDR3 bases are TGTGCCAGCAGCCAAGGACTTAATTGGACCCCGCTAGTCTCTGGAAACACCATATATTTT. The encoded protein is CASSQGLNWTPLVSGNTIYF.

Only one count was recorded for this clonotype. The chain is built from TRBV5-1 and TRBJ1-3; 7 nucleotides line up with TRBD1. The CDR3 consists of 15 residues. The junction had 2 bases not matched to a gene; V was cut back by 0 bases and J by 2 bases. CDR1 is SGHRS, CDR2 YFSETQ, per germline. This CDR3 reads CASSLEGAPGNTIYF. The CDR3 DNA sequence: TGCGCCAGCAGCTTGGAGGGGGCACCTGGAAACACCATATATTTT.

Of note for this clonotype: Mismatch with germline at one junction end may stem from a read error. The chain uses TRBV4-1 and TRBJ2-1, with 9 bases matching TRBD1. There are 16 residues in the CDR3. Germline lookup yields CDR1 MGHRA and CDR2 YSYEKL. For the CDR3, the DNA is TGCGCCAGCGGCCATGAAACGGGACAGGGCTCCCAGGAGCAGTTCTTC. Its protein is CASGHETGQGSQEQFF.